This TCR beta chain is drawn from a study of cytotoxic CD8 clonotypes in ibrutinib-treated CLL. Study-level information: Among responders, some 25 were partial and 2 complete; after median roughly 70 months, approximately 15 stayed remitted and some 12 progressed. Once treatment had gone on for a median of roughly eleven months, range 6 to 36, response samples were drawn.

Measured with immunoSEQ multiplex PCR; TCRdb has only the in-frame clones, and not every one. The table includes about 130,000 clones, less than 90% detected once. Genomic DNA in a quantity of 1.5 to 2 micrograms was derived from cryopreserved PBMCs for TCR beta libraries. CDR1 WNHNN and CDR2 SYGVQD come from the germline V gene (reference sequence). V trimming: 7 bases; J trimming: 0 bases; junction bases outside the gene matches: 5. The CDR3 length is 14 residues. The rearrangement links TRBV10-1 to TRBJ2-5, with TRBD2 matching 7 bases. The sequence was obtained from a human donor with chronic lymphocytic leukemia. The source was PBMCs, collected after 24 months of ibrutinib treatment. The CDR3: CASIKLANQETQYF. The CDR3 nucleotides read TGCGCCAGCATCAAACTAGCGAACCAAGAGACCCAGTACTTC.